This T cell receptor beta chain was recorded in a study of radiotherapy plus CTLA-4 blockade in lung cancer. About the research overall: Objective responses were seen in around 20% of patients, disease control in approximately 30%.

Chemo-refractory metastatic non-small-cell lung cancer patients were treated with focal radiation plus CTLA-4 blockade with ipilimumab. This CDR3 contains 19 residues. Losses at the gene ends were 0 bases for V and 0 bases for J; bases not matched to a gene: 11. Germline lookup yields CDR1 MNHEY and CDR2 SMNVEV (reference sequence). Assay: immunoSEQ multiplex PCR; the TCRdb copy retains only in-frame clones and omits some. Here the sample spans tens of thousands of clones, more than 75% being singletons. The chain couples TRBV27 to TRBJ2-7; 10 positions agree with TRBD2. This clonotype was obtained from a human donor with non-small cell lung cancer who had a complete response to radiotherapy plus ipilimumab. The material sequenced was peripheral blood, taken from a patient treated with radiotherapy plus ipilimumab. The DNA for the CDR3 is TGTGCCAGCAGTTTATCCCAGCCTAGCGGGGGCCGTAGCTCCTACGAGCAGTACTTC. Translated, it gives CASSLSQPSGGRSSYEQYF.